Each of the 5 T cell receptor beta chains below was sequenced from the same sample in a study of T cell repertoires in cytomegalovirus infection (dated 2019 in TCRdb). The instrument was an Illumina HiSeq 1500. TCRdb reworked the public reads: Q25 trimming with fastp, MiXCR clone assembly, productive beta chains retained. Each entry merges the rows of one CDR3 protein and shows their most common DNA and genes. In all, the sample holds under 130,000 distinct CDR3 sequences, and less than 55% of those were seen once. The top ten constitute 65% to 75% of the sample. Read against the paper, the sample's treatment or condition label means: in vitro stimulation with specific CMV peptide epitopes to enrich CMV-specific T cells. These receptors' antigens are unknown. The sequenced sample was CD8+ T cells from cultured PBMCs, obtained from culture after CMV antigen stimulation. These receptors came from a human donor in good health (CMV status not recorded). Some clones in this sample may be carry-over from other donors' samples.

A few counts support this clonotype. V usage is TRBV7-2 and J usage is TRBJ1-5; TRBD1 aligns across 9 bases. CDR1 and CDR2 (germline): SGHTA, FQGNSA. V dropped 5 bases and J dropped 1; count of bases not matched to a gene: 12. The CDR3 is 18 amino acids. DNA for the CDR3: TGTGCCAGCAGCCCATGGGACAGGGAGGGAGGAAGCAATCAGCCCCAGCATTTT. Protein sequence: CASSPWDREGGSNQPQHF.

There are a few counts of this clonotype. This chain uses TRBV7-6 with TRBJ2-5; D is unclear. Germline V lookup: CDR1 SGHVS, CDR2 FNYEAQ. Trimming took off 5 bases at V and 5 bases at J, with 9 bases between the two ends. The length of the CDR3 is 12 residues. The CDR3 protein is CASSVTWETQYF. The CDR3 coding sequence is TGTGCCAGCAGCGTCACATGGGAGACCCAGTACTTC.

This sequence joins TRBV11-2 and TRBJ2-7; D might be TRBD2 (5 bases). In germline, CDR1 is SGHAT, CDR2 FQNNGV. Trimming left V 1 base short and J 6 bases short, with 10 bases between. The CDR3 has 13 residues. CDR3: CASSLGVGVEQYF. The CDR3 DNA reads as TGTGCCAGCAGCTTAGGGGTCGGGGTCGAGCAGTACTTC.

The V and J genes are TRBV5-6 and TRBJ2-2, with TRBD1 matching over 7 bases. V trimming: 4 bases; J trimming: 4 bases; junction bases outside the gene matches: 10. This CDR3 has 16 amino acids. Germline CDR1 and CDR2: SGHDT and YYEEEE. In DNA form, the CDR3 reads TGTGCCAGCAGCCCTCCGGGCAGGGGGAGCACCGGGGAGCTGTTTTTT. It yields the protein CASSPPGRGSTGELFF.

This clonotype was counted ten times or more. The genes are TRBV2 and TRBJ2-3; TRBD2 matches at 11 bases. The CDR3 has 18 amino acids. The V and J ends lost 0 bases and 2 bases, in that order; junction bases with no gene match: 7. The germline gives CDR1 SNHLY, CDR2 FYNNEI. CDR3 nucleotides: TGTGCCAGCAGTGAAGCCAAACTAGCGGGGGTGCTCACAGATACGCAGTATTTT. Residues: CASSEAKLAGVLTDTQYF.